This T cell receptor (beta chain) was observed in a study of shared clonotypes between healthy human individuals. The study's findings and limits: Richness estimates generally favored naive over memory subsets. About 5% of naive CD4 clonotypes were common to four donors.

To note about this clone: Its antigen is unknown. This same CDR3 is encoded by further DNA sequences in the sample.

TCRdb keeps only in-frame clones here, not all; method: immunoSEQ multiplex PCR. The table has just over 2,000,000 clones, roughly 94% seen once. V lost 4 bases, J lost 5 bases, and 10 bases stayed unmatched. The CDR3 contains 15 residues. The germline gives CDR1 SGHRS, CDR2 YFSETQ. This clonotype was sampled from a man younger than 35 in good health. The genes are TRBV5-1 and TRBJ2-3; 7 nucleotides agree with TRBD2. Sequencing input: naive CD4+ T cells sorted from blood. Subset defined: CD45RA+ positively selected. This CDR3 reads CASSPLAGERDTQYF. In DNA, the CDR3 is TGCGCCAGCAGCCCCCTGGCGGGAGAGCGAGATACGCAGTATTTT.